This T cell receptor beta chain was profiled in a study of blood T cell repertoires in COVID-19. Germline lookup yields CDR1 SEHNR and CDR2 FQNEAQ (reference sequence). The CDR3 consists of 17 residues. The V and J ends lost 8 bases and 2 bases, in that order; junction bases with no gene match: 14. Sequenced by immunoSEQ multiplex PCR; TCRdb stores in-frame clones only, minus some. The table has nearly 80,000 clones, 84% seen once; the top ten hold around 3.3%. The TCR was taken from a man aged 50-59 years with acute or convalescent COVID-19. What was sequenced was peripheral blood. The gene calls are TRBV7-9 and TRBJ2-1; TRBD2 aligns across 8 bases. CDR3 loop: CASEWSPSGGPYNEQFF. The CDR3 bases are TGTGCCAGCGAATGGAGTCCGAGCGGGGGCCCCTACAATGAGCAGTTCTTC.